This T cell receptor beta chain is from a study of T cells in tumors after PD-1 blockade. As for the study in general: A subset received ongoing vismodegib 150 mg daily alongside anti-PD-1 therapy. Regarding the study as a whole: Clonal replacement, not reinvigoration, is suggested for expanded exhausted CD8+ clones after therapy.

This clone was recorded a few times. Its antigen is unidentified. Data came from immunoSEQ multiplex PCR; TCRdb stores just in-frame clones and leaves some out. The top ten hold around 17% of the sample, which has fewer than 15,000 clones, 60% to 70% seen once. This CDR3 spans 14 amino acids. CDR1 and CDR2 (germline): SGHVS, FQNEAQ. The junction had 3 bases not matched to a gene; V was cut back by 4 bases and J by 7 bases. This receptor was taken from a human donor with basal cell carcinoma. The chain employs TRBV7-8 and TRBJ2-7; 14 nucleotides align to TRBD2. The sequencing here drew on tumor tissue, taken before anti-PD-1 treatment. The CDR3 DNA follows: TGTGCCAGCAGCTCCGGGACTAGCGGGAGTGAGCAGTACTTC. Translation: CASSSGTSGSEQYF.